These 29 T cell receptor beta chains were all obtained from the same sample, sequenced in a study of T cell changes during pregnancy in multiple sclerosis. Sequencing used immunoSEQ multiplex PCR; TCRdb keeps in-frame clones, though not all of them. The sample includes tens of thousands of clones, roughly 90% of them seen just once. The source was peripheral blood, collected after pregnancy. All receptors derive from a female donor in good health, enrolled as a control in a pregnancy study.

The rearrangement joins TRBV7-2 to TRBJ1-2; TRBD1 aligns across 9 bases. After removal of 3 bases from V and 3 bases from J, the junction contained 2 bases not matched to a gene. The CDR3 loop spans 14 amino acids. Germline V gene sequence: CDR1 SGHTA, CDR2 FQGNSA. The CDR3 spells CASSLDRGDYGYTF. The CDR3 bases are TGTGCCAGCAGCTTGGACAGGGGTGACTATGGCTACACCTTC.

The rearrangement uses TRBV27 and TRBJ2-5; 10 bases fit TRBD2. Germline V lookup: CDR1 MNHEY, CDR2 SMNVEV (reference sequence). After removal of 5 bases from V and 5 bases from J, the junction contained 11 bases not matched to a gene. The CDR3 runs 16 residues. The CDR3 nucleotides are TGTGCCAGCAGTCCCGCCAGAGCGGGAGGGCGGGAGACCCAGTACTTC. The encoded protein is CASSPARAGGRETQYF.

V and J are TRBV4-3 and TRBJ1-1, with 7 nucleotides matching TRBD1. Germline-derived CDR1 and CDR2 are LGHNA and YSLEER. V shed 0 bases, J shed 1 base, and the junction held 8 bases outside the gene matches. The CDR3 contains 17 residues. The DNA of the CDR3 is TGCGCCAGCAGCCAAGATCGAGGGGGCGCAGGGAACACTGAAGCTTTCTTT. It is translated as CASSQDRGGAGNTEAFF.

The genes are TRBV19 and TRBJ2-1, with D perhaps matching TRBD1 (6 bases). CDR3 size: 14 residues. Germline assignment: CDR1 LNHDA and CDR2 SQIVND (reference sequence). V was trimmed by 3 bases and J by 2 bases, leaving 8 bases between them. The CDR3: CASSMWTAYNEQFF. In DNA form, the CDR3 reads TGTGCCAGTAGTATGTGGACAGCCTACAATGAGCAGTTCTTC.

This chain joins TRBV29-1 and TRBJ2-5; D might be TRBD2 (6 bases). Germline V gives CDR1 SQVTM, CDR2 ANQGSEA. The CDR3 covers 12 residues. The germline V and J ends were trimmed by 7 bases and 0 bases, with 9 bases remaining between them. In DNA form, the CDR3 reads TGCAGCGCCCGGGACTACCAAGAGACCCAGTACTTC. It codes for CSARDYQETQYF.

This chain links TRBV30 with TRBJ2-5; possible D gene TRBD2, 7 bases. V shed 0 bases and J shed 5 bases, with 16 bases lying between them. From germline, CDR1 is GTSNPN and CDR2 SVGIG (reference sequence). This CDR3 region has 15 residues. The CDR3 region is CAWSVHGGLTETQYF. The DNA for the CDR3 is TGTGCCTGGAGTGTACACGGGGGGCTCACCGAGACCCAGTACTTC.

V is TRBV5-4 and J is TRBJ2-3, with 8 nucleotides matching TRBD2. After removal of 1 base from V and 6 bases from J, the junction contained 4 bases not matched to a gene. This CDR3 comprises 14 residues. Germline V gene data show CDR1 as SGHNT and CDR2 as YYREEE (reference sequence). CDR3 loop: CASSLREGLDTQYF. As DNA, the CDR3 is TGTGCCAGCAGCTTGCGGGAGGGCCTGGATACGCAGTATTTT.

This clone has just a few counts. The genes are TRBV4-3 and TRBJ1-1; D not certain. CDR1 and CDR2 (germline): LGHNA, YSLEER. This CDR3 spans 15 amino acids. V was cut by 5 bases and J by 0 bases, with 13 bases left in between. In nucleotides, the CDR3 is TGCGCCAGCAGCGAGGGAGATTCTATGAACACTGAAGCTTTCTTT. Its protein product is CASSEGDSMNTEAFF.

This clone was observed once. V and J are TRBV9 and TRBJ2-1; 7 bases agree with TRBD2. The CDR3 extends over 13 amino acids. Trimming at V came to 3 bases and at J to 9 bases, leaving 6 bases not matched to a gene. The germline CDR1 and CDR2 sequences are SGDLS and YYNGEE. DNA of the CDR3: TGTGCCAGCAGCGCGACCCCGGGGGGTGAGCAGTTCTTC. Translated: CASSATPGGEQFF.

This clone has just one count. This chain links TRBV10-1 with TRBJ2-7; D remains unclear. Germline CDR1 and CDR2: WNHNN and SYGVQD (reference sequence). V lost 2 bases and J 1 base, leaving 15 bases between the germline ends. This CDR3 is built from 16 residues. The CDR3 spells CASSEANSRASYEQYF. DNA of the CDR3: TGCGCCAGCAGTGAGGCCAACTCCAGAGCGTCCTACGAGCAGTACTTC.

The rearrangement uses TRBV7-8 and TRBJ2-2; 9 bases are shared with TRBD1. Germline trimming cut 5 bases from V and 5 bases from J; bases unmatched to any gene: 12. Per germline, CDR1 SGHVS and CDR2 FQNEAQ. The CDR3 totals 17 residues. The CDR3 loop is CASSPNPGTGRTGELFF. The CDR3, as DNA: TGTGCCAGCAGCCCGAACCCCGGGACAGGGAGAACCGGGGAGCTGTTTTTT.

A few counts support this clone. The chain joins TRBV6-5 to TRBJ2-1; the D gene is possibly TRBD1 (6 bases). The CDR3 covers 13 residues. Germline CDR1 reads MNHEY; CDR2 reads SVGAGI. V was clipped by 7 bases and J by 8 bases, with 15 bases between them. In DNA, the CDR3 is TGTGCCAGCATGGAGGACAGAAGGTATGAGCAGTTCTTC. This encodes CASMEDRRYEQFF.

The V gene is TRBV11-2, the J gene TRBJ1-4; 10 bases are shared with TRBD1. V trimming: 5 bases; J trimming: 8 bases; junction bases outside the gene matches: 8. The CDR3 is made up of 15 amino acids. The germline V gene encodes CDR1 SGHAT and CDR2 FQNNGV. This chain's CDR3 is CASSPLDRGLEKLFF. The CDR3 region has the DNA TGTGCCAGCAGCCCCCTTGACAGGGGGCTCGAAAAACTGTTTTTT.

The chain joins TRBV11-2 to TRBJ2-7; 10 nucleotides align to TRBD1. This CDR3 is built from 14 residues. With V trimmed by 1 base and J by 6 bases, 3 bases remained unmatched. Germline loops: CDR1 SGHAT, CDR2 FQNNGV. The CDR3 DNA reads as TGTGCCAGCAGCTTAGTAGGACAGGGGGGCGAGCAGTACTTC. Its translation: CASSLVGQGGEQYF.

The V and J genes are TRBV9 and TRBJ1-2; D call uncertain. Germline assignment: CDR1 SGDLS and CDR2 YYNGEE. V shed 0 bases and J shed 2 bases, with 14 bases lying between them. The CDR3 contains 16 residues. CDR3 in DNA: TGTGCCAGCAGCGTAGGGGATCGGGGAGGGAACTATGGCTACACCTTC. It encodes CASSVGDRGGNYGYTF.

This chain joins TRBV5-1 and TRBJ2-1; D is uncertain. CDR1 and CDR2 (germline): SGHRS, YFSETQ. Trimming stripped 7 bases from V and 6 bases from J, with 11 bases between. The CDR3 extends over 12 amino acids. The CDR3 DNA sequence: TGCGCCAGCTCTAGGCCCTCCAATGAGCAGTTCTTC. This encodes CASSRPSNEQFF.

V is TRBV15 and J is TRBJ1-1; D is perhaps TRBD1 (5 bases). The CDR3 consists of 12 residues. Per the germline V gene, CDR1 is LNHNV and CDR2 is YYDKDF (reference sequence). V was cut by 4 bases and J by 4 bases, with 7 bases left in between. This CDR3 reads CATSIQGTEAFF. CDR3 in DNA: TGTGCCACCAGCATCCAGGGCACTGAAGCTTTCTTT.

CDR3 sequence reads: CASSLGAPGELFF. CDR3 DNA: TGTGCCAGCAGCTTGGGAGCACCCGGGGAGCTGTTTTTT. The J gene is TRBJ2-2, the V gene TRBV5-6; D is unresolved. The CDR3 covers 13 residues. The V gene's germline CDR1 is SGHDT and CDR2 YYEEEE. Trimming pared 0 bases from V and 6 bases from J, leaving 6 bases between.

This clone came up once. V is TRBV4-1 and J is TRBJ2-1, with D possibly matching TRBD2 (7 bases). Germline loops: CDR1 MGHRA, CDR2 YSYEKL. V gave up 0 bases and J gave up 1 base, with 13 bases separating them. The CDR3 sequence is 17 residues long. CDR3 in DNA: TGCGCCAGCAGCCAAGAAGGGGGGGGATCGTCCTACAATGAGCAGTTCTTC. Amino acid sequence: CASSQEGGGSSYNEQFF.

This chain uses TRBV4-3 with TRBJ2-3; TRBD2 matches 7 bases. The CDR3 runs 15 residues. V was clipped by 1 base and J by 1 base; unmatched bases: 2. Germline V lookup: CDR1 LGHNA, CDR2 YSLEER. Here the CDR3 reads CASSQASGGTDTQYF. The CDR3 coding sequence is TGCGCCAGCAGCCAAGCCAGCGGGGGCACAGATACGCAGTATTTT.

The chain couples TRBV19 to TRBJ2-3; D is perhaps TRBD2 (6 bases). Germline assignment: CDR1 LNHDA and CDR2 SQIVND (reference sequence). The germline V and J ends were trimmed by 7 bases and 0 bases, with 14 bases remaining between them. CDR3 length: 15 amino acids. CDR3 bases: TGTGCCAGTAATCCCCCAAGCGGGAGCACAGATACGCAGTATTTT. Its translation is CASNPPSGSTDTQYF.

The V and J genes are TRBV5-4 and TRBJ1-1, with TRBD1 as a possible D gene (5 bases). This CDR3 has 14 amino acids. V was clipped by 3 bases and J by 1 base, with 10 bases between them. Germline lookup yields CDR1 SGHNT and CDR2 YYREEE (reference sequence). CDR3 amino acids: CASSSPTENTEAFF. The DNA of the CDR3 is TGTGCCAGCAGCTCCCCGACAGAGAACACTGAAGCTTTCTTT.

This clone was counted once. The V and J genes are TRBV30 and TRBJ2-7, with a tentative D call TRBD2 (7 bases). Per the germline V gene, CDR1 is GTSNPN and CDR2 is SVGIG (reference sequence). The length of the CDR3 is 13 residues. V dropped 5 bases and J dropped 6 bases, with 17 bases sitting between them. The CDR3 loop is CAWLIPGGAEQYF. CDR3 bases: TGTGCCTGGCTAATCCCGGGGGGCGCCGAGCAGTACTTC.

The rearrangement links TRBV19 to TRBJ2-1; D remains unclear. Between the trimmed V and J ends, which lost 9 bases and 4 bases, there was a span of 7 bases. In germline, CDR1 is LNHDA, CDR2 SQIVND (reference sequence). The CDR3 loop spans 11 amino acids. This CDR3 is CASDGYNEQFF. DNA for the CDR3: TGTGCCAGCGACGGGTACAATGAGCAGTTCTTC.

The rearrangement links TRBV29-1 to TRBJ1-5; D is unclear. V dropped 3 bases and J dropped 1 base, with 7 bases sitting between them. CDR3 length equals 13 residues. CDR1 is SQVTM and CDR2 is ANQGSEA in the germline V gene. The CDR3 loop reads CSVDSGSNQPQHF. Written as DNA, the CDR3 is TGCAGCGTTGACTCGGGAAGCAATCAGCCCCAGCATTTT.

The chain employs TRBV10-1 and TRBJ2-2; 8 bases agree with TRBD1. CDR3 length: 15 amino acids. CDR1 is WNHNN, CDR2 SYGVQD, per germline (reference sequence). Germline trimming cut 5 bases from V and 3 bases from J; bases unmatched to any gene: 5. CDR3 region: CASSHGTGDTGELFF. The CDR3 coding sequence is TGCGCCAGCAGTCACGGGACAGGAGACACCGGGGAGCTGTTTTTT.

J is TRBJ1-1 and V is TRBV10-3, with 7 bases matching TRBD1. Per the germline V gene, CDR1 is ENHRY and CDR2 is SYGVKD. The J segment lost 4 bases and the V segment lost 8 bases, leaving 7 bases of the junction unmatched. The length of the CDR3 is 13 residues. CDR3 amino acids: CAIGPTGSTEAFF. Written as DNA, the CDR3 is TGTGCCATCGGACCGACAGGGTCCACTGAAGCTTTCTTT.

The CDR3 sequence: CASRAGFSSYNEQFF. The CDR3 nucleotides are TGTGCCAGCAGAGCAGGGTTCAGCTCCTACAATGAGCAGTTCTTC. The chain carries TRBV6-1 and TRBJ2-1, with a tentative D call TRBD1 (5 bases). Germline CDR1 and CDR2: MNHNS and SASEGT. The V end lost 6 bases, the J end lost 0 bases, and 12 bases lay between the germline ends. This CDR3 is built from 15 residues.

The chain recombines TRBV5-1 with TRBJ2-5; 9 positions agree with TRBD2. Trimming cost V 4 bases and J 5 bases; bases outside gene matches: 15. CDR1 is SGHRS, CDR2 YFSETQ, per germline. CDR3 length: 17 amino acids. DNA for the CDR3: TGCGCCAGCAGCGACCGAATGGGCGGGAGGGCCACGGAGACCCAGTACTTC. Encoded protein: CASSDRMGGRATETQYF.